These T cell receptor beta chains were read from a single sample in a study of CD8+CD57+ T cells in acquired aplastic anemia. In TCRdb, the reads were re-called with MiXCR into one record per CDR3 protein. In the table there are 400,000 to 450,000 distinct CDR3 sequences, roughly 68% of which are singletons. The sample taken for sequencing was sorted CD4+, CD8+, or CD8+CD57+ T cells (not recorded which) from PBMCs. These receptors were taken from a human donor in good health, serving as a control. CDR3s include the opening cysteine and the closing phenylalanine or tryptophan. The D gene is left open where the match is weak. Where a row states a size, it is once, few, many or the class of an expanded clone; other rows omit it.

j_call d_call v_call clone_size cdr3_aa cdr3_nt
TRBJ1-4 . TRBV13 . CASSLGAPNEKLFF TGTGCCAGCAGCTTAGGCGCACCTAATGAAAAACTGTTTTTT
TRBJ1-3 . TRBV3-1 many CASSQDPGNTIYF TGTGCCAGCAGCCAAGACCCTGGAAACACCATATATTTT
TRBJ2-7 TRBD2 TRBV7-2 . CASSSGAGETYEQYF TGTGCCAGCAGCTCAGGAGCGGGGGAAACCTACGAGCAGTACTTC
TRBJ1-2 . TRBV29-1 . CSVRDNSNYDYTF TGCAGCGTCCGGGACAACTCTAACTATGACTACACCTTC
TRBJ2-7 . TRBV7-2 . CASSLGVDDTGYAQYF TGTGCCAGCAGCCTGGGCGTCGACGACACCGGCTACGCGCAGTACTTC
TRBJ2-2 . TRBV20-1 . CSVEKTTRGELFF TGCAGCGTAGAAAAGACCACTCGGGGGGAGCTGTTTTTT
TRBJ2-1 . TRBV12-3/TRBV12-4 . CASSFTRDHNEQFF TGTGCCAGCAGTTTCACCCGGGACCACAATGAGCAGTTCTTC
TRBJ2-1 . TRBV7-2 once CAGRLGKDDEQFF TGTGCCGGCAGGTTGGGAAAGGACGATGAGCAGTTCTTC
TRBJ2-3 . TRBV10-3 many CAISESQDTQYF TGTGCCATCAGTGAAAGCCAGGATACGCAGTATTTT
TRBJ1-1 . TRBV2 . CASAQGENTKAFF TGTGCCAGCGCTCAGGGAGAGAACACCAAAGCTTTCTTT
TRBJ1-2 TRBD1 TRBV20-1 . CSATGAGTGGSNYGYTF TGCAGTGCTACGGGAGCGGGGACAGGGGGTTCTAACTATGGCTACACCTTC
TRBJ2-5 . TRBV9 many CASSVNVGSETQYF TGTGCCAGCAGCGTAAACGTGGGGTCGGAGACCCAGTACTTC
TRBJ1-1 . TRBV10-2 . CASIVEGGITEAFF TGCGCCAGCATTGTCGAAGGTGGGATCACTGAGGCTTTCTTT
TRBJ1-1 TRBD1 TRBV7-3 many CASSAAGTGTEAFF TGTGCCAGCAGCGCCGCCGGGACAGGGACTGAAGCTTTCTTT
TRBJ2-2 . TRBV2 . CASSKRREHNWGHFF TGTGCCAGCAGTAAGAGGAGGGAACATAACTGGGGGCACTTTTTT
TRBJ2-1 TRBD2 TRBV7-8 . CASSADGGDYYEQFF TGTGCCAGCAGCGCGGACGGGGGGGACTACTACGAGCAGTTCTTC
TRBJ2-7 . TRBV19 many CASSIGRYEQYF TGTGCCAGTAGTATTGGACGGTACGAGCAGTACTTC
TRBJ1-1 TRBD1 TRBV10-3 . CAIRPRGQGTEAFF TGTGCCATCAGACCCAGGGGACAGGGCACTGAAGCTTTCTTT
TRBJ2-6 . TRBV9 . CASSVAQFTVFYVTF TGTGCCAGCAGCGTAGCACAGTTTACGGTCTTCTACGTGACTTTC
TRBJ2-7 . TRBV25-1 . CASSESIYEQYF TGTGCCAGCAGTGAATCGATCTACGAGCAGTACTTC
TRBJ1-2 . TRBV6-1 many CASSEGIPGQTSYTF TGTGCCAGCAGTGAAGGGATTCCGGGACAAACGTCTTACACCTTC
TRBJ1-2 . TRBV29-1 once CSVDQMGHEGYTF TGCAGCGTCGATCAGATGGGACACGAGGGCTACACCTTC
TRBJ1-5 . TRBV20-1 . CSAQTPGGHQPQHF TGCAGTGCCCAAACCCCGGGGGGGCATCAGCCCCAGCATTTT
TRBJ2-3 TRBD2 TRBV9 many CASTRGGSHTDTQYF TGTGCCAGCACCCGGGGGGGGTCGCACACAGATACGCAGTATTTT
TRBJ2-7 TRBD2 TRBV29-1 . CSAYTSGGTYEQYF TGCAGCGCATATACTAGCGGGGGAACCTACGAGCAGTACTTC
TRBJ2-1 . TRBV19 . CASSMGGNEQFF TGTGCCAGTAGTATGGGGGGCAATGAGCAGTTCTTC
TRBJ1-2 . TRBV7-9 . CANMDVDYGYTF TGTGCCAACATGGATGTCGACTATGGCTACACCTTC
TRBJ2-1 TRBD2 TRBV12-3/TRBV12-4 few CTSSNPLAGGHNEQFF TGTACCAGCAGTAATCCCCTAGCGGGGGGCCACAATGAGCAGTTCTTC
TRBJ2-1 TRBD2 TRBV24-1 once CARLAGTFTNEQFF TGTGCTCGACTAGCGGGGACCTTTACCAATGAGCAGTTCTTC
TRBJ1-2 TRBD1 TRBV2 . CASRDRGNYGYTF TGTGCCAGCAGGGACAGGGGAAACTATGGCTACACCTTC
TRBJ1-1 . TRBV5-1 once CASSLELAGGAFF TGCGCCAGCAGCTTGGAGCTGGCGGGGGGAGCTTTCTTT
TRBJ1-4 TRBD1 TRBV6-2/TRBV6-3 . CASSESGGAEKLFF TGTGCCAGCAGTGAGTCAGGGGGAGCGGAAAAACTGTTTTTT
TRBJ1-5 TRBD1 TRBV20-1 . CSVWDRTNNDQPQHF TGCAGTGTCTGGGACAGAACAAACAATGATCAGCCCCAGCATTTT
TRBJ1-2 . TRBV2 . CASRSGVRGRGNYGYTF TGTGCCAGCAGGTCGGGTGTGCGGGGTAGAGGTAACTATGGCTACACCTTC
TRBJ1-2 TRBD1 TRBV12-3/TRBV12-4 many CASSWGQAQYGYTF TGTGCCAGCAGTTGGGGACAGGCCCAATATGGCTACACCTTC
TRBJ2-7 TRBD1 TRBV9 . CASRGGTGSNYEQYF TGTGCCAGCAGGGGGGGGACAGGGTCTAACTACGAGCAGTACTTC
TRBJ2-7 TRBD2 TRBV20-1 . CSARGQRESGRYEQYF TGCAGTGCTAGGGGCCAGCGGGAATCAGGGAGGTACGAGCAGTACTTC
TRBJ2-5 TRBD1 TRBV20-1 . CSATTGVTFAQYF TGCAGTGCTACTACAGGGGTGACATTTGCCCAGTACTTC
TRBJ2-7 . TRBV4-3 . CASSLFDKAFEQYF TGCGCCAGCAGCTTATTCGACAAGGCGTTCGAGCAGTACTTC
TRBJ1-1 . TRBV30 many CAWGQLDTEAFF TGTGCCTGGGGACAGTTGGACACTGAAGCTTTCTTT
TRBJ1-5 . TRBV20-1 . CSAVSPRQRQHF TGCAGTGCCGTGTCACCGCGGCAGCGCCAGCATTTT
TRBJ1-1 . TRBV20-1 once CSARPTGSKTEAFF TGCAGTGCTAGACCCACAGGGTCGAAGACTGAAGCTTTCTTT
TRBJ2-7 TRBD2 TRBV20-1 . CSATASGLAEQYF TGCAGTGCTACGGCCTCTGGACTAGCGGAGCAGTACTTC
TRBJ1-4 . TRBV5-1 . CASSLAPGHGVEKLFF TGTGCCAGCAGCTTAGCCCCCGGCCACGGAGTCGAAAAACTGTTTTTT
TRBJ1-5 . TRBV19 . CASSINRASSGNTIYSQHF TGTGCCAGTAGTATAAATCGTGCAAGCTCTGGAAACACCATATATTCCCAGCATTTT